A single sample gave rise to the 25 T cell receptor beta chains below, sequenced in a study of T cells expressing NK-cell markers. With the 5' RACE reads reprocessed, TCRdb shows one record per CDR3 protein and no DNA. Listed are some 600,000 distinct CDR3 sequences; roughly 3.5% falls within the top ten. The sample was blood T cells: a sorted CD56 or NKG2C T cell subset, CD4+ or CD8+ T cells, or bulk PBMC T cells (not recorded which). Every receptor here comes from a man aged 18 to 29 in good health.

The chain recombines TRBV10-3 with TRBJ1-2; TCRdb selects TRBD1, and the lack of DNA leaves this call unchecked. CDR1 and CDR2 from the germline V gene are ENHRY and SYGVKD. CDR3 length: 13 amino acids. CDR3 residues: CATDPGTNYGYTF.

V is TRBV29-1 and J is TRBJ2-1. This CDR3 is built from 14 residues. The germline V gene encodes CDR1 SQVTM and CDR2 ANQGSEA. CDR3 amino acids: CSVEVAFFYNEQFF.

The chain is built from TRBV21-1 and TRBJ2-7. TRBV21-1 is assigned pseudogene status. CDR3 length: 14 amino acids. The chain's CDR3 is CASPLLLMGSSQYF.

The J gene is TRBJ1-2, the V gene TRBV4-3. The CDR3 is 13 amino acids. Germline CDR1 is LGHNA and CDR2 is YSLEER. The CDR3 protein is CASSHADGLGYTF.

V gene TRBV9 combines with J gene TRBJ1-2; TCRdb's D call of TRBD1 is untestable without DNA. CDR3 length equals 15 residues. CDR1 is SGDLS and CDR2 is YYNGEE in the germline V gene. The CDR3 loop is CASSGRDRAILGYTF.

The chain combines TRBV27 with TRBJ1-2; as DNA is missing, the TRBD1 call by TCRdb cannot be tested. CDR1 MNHEY and CDR2 SMNVEV come from the germline V gene (reference sequence). The CDR3 extends over 12 amino acids. CDR3 sequence: CASWDSNYGYTF.

This chain joins TRBV19 and TRBJ2-5. In germline, CDR1 is LNHDA, CDR2 SQIVND (reference sequence). There are 13 residues in the CDR3. The CDR3 is CASSIGVEETQYF.

The chain is built from TRBV4-1 and TRBJ2-3; TCRdb proposes TRBD1, but this gene call is untestable without DNA. Germline CDR1 reads MGHRA; CDR2 reads YSYEKL. The CDR3 is 14 amino acids. The chain's CDR3 is CASSPDRHTDTQYF.

This chain uses TRBV12-3 or TRBV12-4 with TRBJ2-1; the D call of TRBD1 rests on TCRdb alone, since no DNA is present to check it. The CDR3 is 15 residues long. The CDR3 sequence: CASSPIRTGVYEQFF.

This chain uses TRBV24-1 with TRBJ2-3; TCRdb designates TRBD2, a call that cannot be tested without DNA. The germline V gene encodes CDR1 KGHDR and CDR2 SFDVKD. The CDR3 contains 17 residues. The CDR3 is CATSDSGLAGVTDTQYF.

The chain carries TRBV28 and TRBJ2-1; TCRdb reports TRBD1, a call that lacks DNA to check it against. CDR1 and CDR2 (germline): MDHEN, SYDVKM. The CDR3 extends over 12 amino acids. CDR3 sequence reads: CASSTGYNEQFF.

The chain uses TRBV20-1 and TRBJ1-2; the D gene TCRdb calls, TRBD1, cannot be checked with no DNA. The CDR3 consists of 11 residues. The V gene's germline CDR1 is DFQATT and CDR2 SNEGSKA (reference sequence). The CDR3 protein is CSAPGREGYTF.

The chain couples TRBV20-1 to TRBJ2-3; the TRBD1 assignment by TCRdb is unverifiable without DNA. CDR1 and CDR2 (germline): DFQATT, SNEGSKA (reference sequence). The CDR3 consists of 15 residues. Here the CDR3 reads CSAQDRVRATDTQYF.

This rearrangement joins TRBV6-2 or TRBV6-3 to TRBJ1-1; absent DNA, TCRdb's TRBD1 call cannot be checked. The CDR3 length is 14 residues. Germline V CDR1 and CDR2: MNHEY, SVGEGT. The CDR3: CATGTGLFNTEAFF.

The chain links TRBV19 to TRBJ2-1; TCRdb lists TRBD2, though no DNA is available to test this call. This CDR3 comprises 17 residues. Germline V gene lookup returns CDR1 LNHDA and CDR2 SQIVND (reference sequence). This CDR3 reads CASSGRSLAGVNNEQFF.

V gene TRBV29-1 combines with J gene TRBJ1-1. Germline V gene sequence: CDR1 SQVTM, CDR2 ANQGSEA. This CDR3 is 12 amino acids long. The CDR3 region is CSVRGRDTEAFF.

The V and J genes are TRBV3-1 and TRBJ2-1; TCRdb gives TRBD2 as the D gene, but with no DNA this cannot be confirmed. Germline CDR1 LGHDT, CDR2 YNNKEL (reference sequence). CDR3 length: 15 amino acids. This CDR3 reads CASSPQAGLYNEQFF.

The J gene is TRBJ2-1, the V gene TRBV6-2 or TRBV6-3. The CDR3 length is 16 residues. Germline V gene data show CDR1 as MNHEY and CDR2 as SVGEGT. CDR3 loop: CASSYSMVPQTNEQFF.

The J gene is TRBJ1-2, the V gene TRBV20-1. CDR1 and CDR2 from the germline V gene are DFQATT and SNEGSKA (reference sequence). This CDR3 has 15 amino acids. The CDR3: CSARDRWGENYGYTF.

The chain combines TRBV5-1 with TRBJ2-7; TCRdb gives TRBD1 as the D gene, but with no DNA this cannot be confirmed. The CDR3 is 13 amino acids. Per the germline V gene, CDR1 is SGHRS and CDR2 is YFSETQ. CDR3 region: CASSPQGRREQYF. Drawing the rest from reference TRBV5-1 and TRBJ2-7, the complete variable domain is KAGVTQTPRYLIKTRGQQVTLSCSPISGHRSVSWYQQTPGQGLQFLFEYFSETQRNKGNFPGRFSGRQFSNSRSEMNVSTLELGDSALYLCASSPQGRREQYFGPGTRLTVT.

The chain couples TRBV30 to TRBJ2-7; the TCRdb D gene call, TRBD2, has no DNA to confirm it. CDR3 size: 11 residues. The germline CDR1 and CDR2 sequences are GTSNPN and SVGIG (reference sequence). The CDR3 sequence: CAWSRGNEQYF.

V gene TRBV24-1 combines with J gene TRBJ2-6; the D gene TCRdb calls, TRBD2, cannot be checked with no DNA. The CDR3 spans 15 residues. Germline CDR1 and CDR2: KGHDR and SFDVKD. The CDR3 loop is CATSGRRGGANVLTF.

The V gene is TRBV24-1, the J gene TRBJ2-1; TCRdb's D gene call, TRBD1, goes unchecked for lack of DNA. CDR3 length equals 15 residues. CDR1 is KGHDR, CDR2 SFDVKD, per germline. The CDR3 loop is CATSGTGTGIEGQFF.

The chain links TRBV28 to TRBJ2-5; TCRdb proposes TRBD1, but this gene call is untestable without DNA. The germline CDR1 and CDR2 sequences are MDHEN and SYDVKM. There are 14 residues in the CDR3. CDR3: CASSPRTTWETQYF.

The rearrangement joins TRBV5-1 to TRBJ2-2; the TCRdb D gene call, TRBD1, has no DNA to confirm it. Germline lookup yields CDR1 SGHRS and CDR2 YFSETQ. There are 16 residues in the CDR3. The CDR3 reads CASSLQALSNTGELFF.